This T cell receptor (beta chain) derives from a study of shared clonotypes between healthy human individuals (dated by TCRdb to about 2020). Background for the entire study: Three men and a couple of women, aged 18 to 49 years, made up the cohort. For each donor, CD4 naive and CD4 memory were each run on three plates, CD8 naive on two plates, and CD8 memory on one plate. Blood TCR repertoires of about 5 healthy adults were deeply sequenced to estimate repertoire size and the extent of clonotype sharing between individuals. Different laboratories and diverse techniques were used to prepare libraries and sequence TCR repertoires, to increase sequencing depth and limit assay-specific biases. Each donor's leukapheresis produced roughly between about 0.8 and 8.9 billion PBMCs. Broader findings and caveats from the paper: Even with the large sequencing depth, rarefaction of the sorted-subset datasets indicated that sequencing was incomplete. Naive subsets generally had larger estimated clonotype richness than memory subsets. Because the study included a small number of donors, the genetic and exposure-history diversity represented was limited. Sampling was restricted to blood, and TCR repertoires in tissues likely differ from the TCR repertoires found in blood. About 5% of naive CD4, 3% to 3.5% of naive CD8, about 2.5% of memory CD4, and roughly 0.4% of memory CD8 clonotypes were shared across a handful of donors. Compared with non-shared clonotypes, clonotypes shared by all four sorted-subset donors had higher generation probabilities. Based on pairwise subsampling, the degree of clonotype sharing among donors was expected to be affected by sequencing depth.

Using the deep immunoSEQ assay, TCR CDR3 regions were amplified from genomic DNA by multiplex PCR. Extracted genomic DNA from each cell subset was distributed evenly across all wells of several immunoSEQ 96-well plates, and each plate was treated as a replicate. For sorted subsets, around 0.2 ug of genomic DNA, equivalent to 25,000 to 30,000 T cell genomes, went into each replicate PCR. Purified libraries were quantified with a Qubit 3.0 fluorometer, sized on a Bioanalyzer 2100, and re-quantified with the KAPA Library Quantification kit. Every immunoSEQ 96-well plate was sequenced on a separate single-read 150-cycle Illumina NextSeq 550 flow cell. As for how the authors treated the data: Because the immunoSEQ output held only junctional sequences and lacked quality scores, the filtering could not match the filtering applied to full-length reads. Sequences were annotated with PyIR, a Python wrapper for IgBLAST v1.9, using IMGT germline references to assign V/J genes and CDR3. Reads were removed for weak V/J assignments (E-value above 1e-6), missing CDR3, stop codons, out-of-frame junctions, or ambiguous translated residues. V3J clonotypes were defined as sequences sharing an identical inferred V gene, J gene, and CDR3 amino acid sequence. Percentage overlap between repertoires was calculated by dividing the number of shared unique clonotypes by the size of the smaller repertoire. Three approaches were used to assess repertoire richness: RTK rarefaction, the Chao1 estimator, and Recon v2.1 estimates of unobserved clonotypes. Generation probabilities for all TCRbeta clonotypes obtained by the gDNA method from a handful of donors were computed using OLGA. Entries here come from immuneACCESS through TCRdb and include only in-frame sequences with V and J called. Some clones fail to appear in such tables; in the studies checked, an unresolved V gene covers under half of the shortfall, and the cause of the remainder is unknown. V, J and clone size are taken as reported in that table, and D and trimming were inferred from the DNA itself. For this sample there are roughly 2.6 million clones; just over 90% appear just once. The ten largest clones capture 0.11% to 0.15% of the sample.

A word on this clone: This receptor's antigen is unknown. The record has no base qualities; no much larger clone is one base away.

The donors were healthy, HIV-negative adults with no recently reported acute infections or vaccinations. Every donor was a Caucasian adult living in Nashville, Tennessee, USA. CD4+ T cells were enriched through magnetic negative selection, after which naive cells were positively selected on CD45RA and the remaining negative fraction served as the memory subset. After blood collection by leukapheresis, PBMCs were isolated using Ficoll-Histopaque density gradient centrifugation and then cryopreserved in the vapor phase of liquid nitrogen. Analytical flow cytometry was used to check the purity and quantity of each magnetically sorted T cell population. Genomic DNA was isolated from each sorted fraction and quantified by UV absorbance on a Nanodrop 2000c. The CDR3 starts with the cysteine, ends with the phenylalanine, and has 18 residues. CDR3 DNA only is kept here, 54 bases in frame from base 1. Looking up the germline V gene yields CDR1 SGHVS and CDR2 FQNEAQ. Relative to germline, V is 7 bases shorter and J is 0 bases shorter, with 23 bases between their ends.

The chain couples TRBV7-8 to TRBJ2-3; tentative D gene TRBD2, with 7 bases matching. This TCR derives from a man between 18 and 29 years old in good health. Sequenced material: naive CD4+ T cells sorted from blood. The label giving this sample's cell subset or site can be read as: CD45RA+ positively selected. In nucleotide form, the sequence is TGTGCCAGCACCCTGCGCGGGGTCGGGGGGCCTAGCACAGATACGCAGTATTTT. This yields the protein CASTLRGVGGPSTDTQYF.